Listed here are 12 T cell receptor beta chains from one sample, sequenced in a study of blood T cell repertoires in COVID-19. Using immunoSEQ multiplex PCR, the repertoire was profiled, and TCRdb retains in-frame clones only, with some absent. Of tens of thousands of clones detected, about 83% appear once; the ten largest clones hold 9.5% to 13%. Sequenced material: peripheral blood. The source of these receptors is a man aged 45-65 years with COVID-19, enrolled during active disease.

V usage is TRBV7-3 and J usage is TRBJ2-7; the D gene is possibly TRBD1 (6 bases). The V end was cut by 1 base, the J end by 3 bases, with 13 bases between. CDR1 and CDR2 (germline): SGHTA, FQGTGA. The CDR3 has 15 residues. The CDR3 DNA reads as TGTGCCAGCAGCTTAAATACAGGGAACTTCTACGAGCAGTACTTC. Its translation: CASSLNTGNFYEQYF.

The J gene is TRBJ2-3, the V gene TRBV14, with TRBD2 identical over 14 bases. J was trimmed by 4 bases and V by 3 bases; bases with no gene match: 18. This CDR3 contains 21 residues. The V gene's germline CDR1 is SGHDN and CDR2 FVKESK. The CDR3 is CASSHKGRTSGRPQRADTQYF. CDR3 nucleotides: TGTGCCAGCAGCCACAAAGGGAGGACTAGCGGGAGGCCCCAAAGGGCAGATACGCAGTATTTT.

This chain links TRBV28 with TRBJ2-5; a possible D gene is TRBD2 (5 bases). Germline-derived CDR1 and CDR2 are MDHEN and SYDVKM. V shed 5 bases and J shed 0 bases, with 13 bases lying between them. This CDR3 is built from 15 residues. The CDR3 loop reads CASSREGANQETQYF. The CDR3 nucleotides read TGTGCCAGCAGTCGCGAGGGAGCCAACCAAGAGACCCAGTACTTC. The full variable domain, completed using reference TRBV28 and TRBJ2-5, is DVKVTQSSRYLVKRTGEKVFLECVQDMDHENMFWYRQDPGLGLRLIYFSYDVKMKEKGDIPEGYSVSREKKERFSLILESASTNQTSMYLCASSREGANQETQYFGPGTRLLVL.

This clone occurred once. V usage is TRBV10-3 and J usage is TRBJ1-6; tentatively, D is TRBD1 (6 bases). Trimming took 4 bases from V and 7 from J, leaving 11 bases between them. This CDR3 is built from 14 residues. Germline V gene sequence: CDR1 ENHRY, CDR2 SYGVKD. The CDR3 DNA is TGTGCCATCAGTGCAAGGACAGACAATTCACCCCTCCACTTT. It is translated as CAISARTDNSPLHF.

This chain connects TRBV28 to TRBJ2-7; D is uncertain. Germline lookup yields CDR1 MDHEN and CDR2 SYDVKM. V was trimmed by 8 bases and J by 2 bases, leaving 7 bases between them. The CDR3 spans 11 residues. The CDR3 protein is CASGRAYEQYF. The CDR3 nucleotides are TGTGCCAGCGGCCGGGCCTACGAGCAGTACTTC.

There are a few counts of this clone. The chain uses TRBV27 and TRBJ2-7; the D is unclear. Looked up from germline, CDR1 is MNHEY and CDR2 is SMNVEV (reference sequence). The CDR3 runs to 18 residues. The V gene lost 5 bases and the J gene lost 0 bases, with 23 bases spanning the gap. CDR3 residues: CASSPLVRLETSSYEQYF. The CDR3 DNA reads as TGTGCCAGCAGTCCCCTAGTTCGATTAGAGACCAGCTCCTACGAGCAGTACTTC.

The J gene is TRBJ2-2, the V gene TRBV6-5; D call uncertain. Germline CDR1 is MNHEY and CDR2 is SVGAGI. The CDR3 extends over 11 amino acids. V lost 5 bases, J lost 4 bases, and 2 bases lay in between. Here the CDR3 reads CASSRTGELFF. In DNA form, the CDR3 reads TGTGCCAGCAGTCGCACCGGGGAGCTGTTTTTT.

The chain couples TRBV10-3 to TRBJ2-2; D not resolved. The V and J ends lost 8 bases and 0 bases respectively, with 16 bases between them. Germline CDR1 and CDR2: ENHRY and SYGVKD. CDR3 length equals 16 residues. The CDR3 is CAISPRVQPNTGELFF. The CDR3 bases are TGTGCCATCTCCCCCCGGGTTCAACCGAACACCGGGGAGCTGTTTTTT.

CDR3 in DNA: TGCAGTGCTAGTCTTGCGAGCGGGAAATGGAATGAGCAGTTCTTC. Its protein is CSASLASGKWNEQFF. This rearrangement joins TRBV20-1 to TRBJ2-1, with 7 bases aligning to TRBD2. Germline V gives CDR1 DFQATT, CDR2 SNEGSKA (reference sequence). V was pared by 3 bases and J by 7 bases, with 12 bases of the junction left unmatched. The CDR3 is 15 residues long.

The chain couples TRBV9 to TRBJ1-1; D uncertain. The CDR3 length is 16 residues. The V gene's germline CDR1 is SGDLS and CDR2 YYNGEE. V was cut by 4 bases and J by 3 bases, with 19 bases left in between. This chain's CDR3 is CASSPYDSGKYTEAFF. The CDR3 nucleotides read TGTGCCAGCAGCCCCTACGACTCGGGAAAATACACTGAAGCTTTCTTT.

The chain carries TRBV7-3 and TRBJ2-1, with TRBD1 identical over 7 bases. Germline V gene data show CDR1 as SGHTA and CDR2 as FQGTGA. This CDR3 has 15 amino acids. J lost 6 bases, V lost 4 bases, and 9 bases had no gene match. DNA for the CDR3: TGTGCCAGCAGCTCCCCAGACAGGGTATCCAATGAGCAGTTCTTC. The encoded protein is CASSSPDRVSNEQFF. Together with reference TRBV7-3 and TRBJ2-1, the CDR3 gives the full variable domain: GAGVSQTPSNKVTEKGKYVELRCDPISGHTALYWYRQSLGQGPEFLIYFQGTGAADDSGLPNDRFFAVRPEGSVSTLKIQRTERGDSAVYLCASSSPDRVSNEQFFGPGTRLTVL.

This chain uses TRBV3-1 (or the pseudogene TRBV3-2) with TRBJ2-2; 10 bases line up with TRBD2. Germline lookup yields CDR1 LGHDT and CDR2 YNNKEL (reference sequence). V gave up 4 bases and J gave up 6 bases; unmatched junction bases: 17. The CDR3 length is 19 residues. This CDR3 is CASSPLGAGGILRSGELFF. The CDR3 nucleotides are TGTGCCAGCAGCCCTCTGGGAGCGGGAGGGATCCTGAGGTCCGGGGAGCTGTTTTTT.